This passage covers 14 T cell receptor beta chains from one sample sequenced in a study of blood T cell repertoires in COVID-19. TCRdb's copy holds only in-frame clones and misses some; the assay was immunoSEQ multiplex PCR. This sample yields roughly 50,000 clones, of which 80% to 90% are seen a single time; roughly 7% belongs to the top ten. Sequenced: peripheral blood. The receptor source for this set is a middle-aged man with acute or convalescent COVID-19.

Relative to its sample, this clone is medium-sized. The CDR3 DNA reads TGCAGCGTCCACAGAGCCACCGGGGAGCTGTTTTTT. It is translated as CSVHRATGELFF. V usage is TRBV29-1 and J usage is TRBJ2-2, with D unresolved. V lost 6 bases and J 4 bases, leaving 9 bases between the germline ends. CDR3 size: 12 residues. CDR1 and CDR2 (germline): SQVTM, ANQGSEA.

This chain joins TRBV18 and TRBJ2-4; D possibly corresponds to TRBD1 (6 bases). Germline lookup yields CDR1 KGHSH and CDR2 LQKENI. Trimming took off 3 bases at V and 0 bases at J, with 15 bases between the two ends. This CDR3 region has 17 residues. Written as DNA, the CDR3 is TGTGCCAGCTCACCGCTCAGGGACAACTTAGCCAAAAACATTCAGTACTTC. It yields the protein CASSPLRDNLAKNIQYF.

This clone has a single count. The rearrangement links TRBV5-1 to TRBJ2-3, with TRBD2 matching over 10 bases. The CDR3 is made up of 17 amino acids. The V gene end was trimmed by 4 bases and the J gene end by 4 bases; junction bases not matched to a gene: 12. Germline V lookup: CDR1 SGHRS, CDR2 YFSETQ. The CDR3 spells CASSLRTSGQGPDTQYF. The CDR3 bases are TGCGCCAGCAGCCTCCGGACTAGCGGCCAAGGCCCAGATACGCAGTATTTT.

This chain links TRBV6-5 with TRBJ1-6; TRBD1 might be the D (6 bases). Trimming took off 5 bases at V and 9 bases at J, with 17 bases between the two ends. CDR1 and CDR2 from the germline V gene are MNHEY and SVGAGI. This CDR3 is built from 15 residues. The CDR3 DNA reads as TGTGCCAGCAGTCCACTCGCGGGGGCTGGTTCACCCCTCCACTTT. Protein sequence: CASSPLAGAGSPLHF.

The V gene is TRBV6-1, the J gene TRBJ1-2; D remains ambiguous. Trimming removed 1 base at V and 8 bases at J, with 8 bases between. Germline V gene sequence: CDR1 MNHNS, CDR2 SASEGT. The CDR3 length is 12 residues. CDR3 in amino acids: CASSEVAGGYTF. Written as DNA, the CDR3 is TGTGCCAGCAGTGAAGTGGCGGGAGGCTACACCTTC.

This sequence joins TRBV10-3 and TRBJ1-5; TRBD1 matches 10 bases. This CDR3 region has 17 residues. J gave up 5 bases and V 0 bases, and 7 bases lay outside the gene matches. In germline, CDR1 is ENHRY, CDR2 SYGVKD. The DNA of the CDR3 is TGTGCCATCAGTGAGTCTGTACCGGGACAGGGGTATCAGCCCCAGCATTTT. This sequence encodes CAISESVPGQGYQPQHF.

DNA for the CDR3: TGCGCCAGCAGCTTGGAGGGACTAGCGTTCCTCTCCGGGGATGAGCAGTTCTTC. As protein: CASSLEGLAFLSGDEQFF. This rearrangement joins TRBV5-1 to TRBJ2-1, with 10 bases fitting TRBD2. Germline V gene lookup returns CDR1 SGHRS and CDR2 YFSETQ. V dropped 0 bases and J dropped 8; count of bases not matched to a gene: 14. The CDR3 runs 18 residues.

This chain links TRBV12-5 with TRBJ1-2, with unresolved D. Trimming stripped 1 base from V and 5 bases from J, with 5 bases between. Per germline, CDR1 LGHNT and CDR2 FRNRAP. CDR3 length: 12 amino acids. CDR3 region: CASGLAPYGYTF. As DNA, the CDR3 is TGTGCTAGTGGTTTGGCCCCTTATGGCTACACCTTC.

The sample holds a few counts of this clone. This rearrangement joins TRBV7-2 to TRBJ1-2; possible D gene TRBD1, 6 bases. Germline values: CDR1 SGHTA, CDR2 FQGNSA. This CDR3 spans 19 amino acids. Trimming shortened V by 1 base and J by 0 bases, and 21 bases separated the two germline ends. This CDR3 is CASSLGFGAGVKANYGYTF. The CDR3 DNA is TGTGCCAGCAGCTTAGGGTTCGGAGCAGGGGTAAAGGCTAACTATGGCTACACCTTC.

This rearrangement joins TRBV5-1 to TRBJ2-7; TRBD1 matches 12 bases. Germline assignment: CDR1 SGHRS and CDR2 YFSETQ. Trimming took 4 bases from V and 7 from J; bases not matched to a gene: 9. This CDR3 region has 15 residues. The CDR3 nucleotides are TGCGCCAGCAGCAACCGGGACAGGGGGCCTGGGGAGCAGTACTTC. Its translation is CASSNRDRGPGEQYF.

This clone was picked up one time. V gene TRBV6-5 combines with J gene TRBJ2-7, with no clear D. V dropped 4 bases and J dropped 2 bases, with 12 bases sitting between them. The CDR3 sequence is 14 residues long. The V gene's germline CDR1 is MNHEY and CDR2 SVGAGI. The CDR3 here is CASSFIGPTYEQYF. CDR3 nucleotides: TGTGCCAGCAGTTTCATTGGGCCAACCTACGAGCAGTACTTC.

The V call is TRBV7-3, the J call TRBJ2-5, with D perhaps TRBD2 (5 bases). CDR1 and CDR2 from the germline V gene are SGHTA and FQGTGA. The CDR3 is 16 residues long. The V end was cut by 6 bases, the J end by 4 bases, with 21 bases between. CDR3: CASSLNPGIFRETQYF. Written as DNA, the CDR3 is TGTGCCAGCAGTCTTAACCCGGGAATCTTCCGAGAGACCCAGTACTTC.

J is TRBJ2-2 and V is TRBV7-9; D perhaps matches TRBD2 (6 bases). The germline V and J ends were trimmed by 6 bases and 1 base, with 15 bases remaining between them. CDR1 is SEHNR, CDR2 FQNEAQ, per germline (reference sequence). There are 16 residues in the CDR3. This CDR3 reads CASRPPGLQNTGELFF. The DNA for the CDR3 is TGTGCCAGCAGGCCCCCGGGACTGCAGAACACCGGGGAGCTGTTTTTT.

This rearrangement joins TRBV10-2 to TRBJ2-5; D is possibly TRBD2 (6 bases). The V gene's germline CDR1 is WSHSY and CDR2 SAAADI. V gave up 6 bases and J gave up 2 bases, with 10 bases separating them. This CDR3 has 13 amino acids. CDR3 DNA sequence: TGCGCCAGCAGCTCGACTAGTCAAGAGACCCAGTACTTC. It specifies CASSSTSQETQYF.